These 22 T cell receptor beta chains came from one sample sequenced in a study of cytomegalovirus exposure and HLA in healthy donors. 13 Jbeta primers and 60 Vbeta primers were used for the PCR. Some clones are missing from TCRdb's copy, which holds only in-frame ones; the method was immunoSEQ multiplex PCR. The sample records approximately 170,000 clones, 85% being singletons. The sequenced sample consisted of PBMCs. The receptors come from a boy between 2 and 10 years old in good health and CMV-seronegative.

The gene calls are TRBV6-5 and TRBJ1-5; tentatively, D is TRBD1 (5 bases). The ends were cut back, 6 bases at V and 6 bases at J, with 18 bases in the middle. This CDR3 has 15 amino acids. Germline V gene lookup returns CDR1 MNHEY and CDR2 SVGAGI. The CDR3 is CASSPRAGGGQPQHF. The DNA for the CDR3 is TGTGCCAGCAGCCCCAGGGCGGGGGGGGGTCAGCCCCAGCATTTT.

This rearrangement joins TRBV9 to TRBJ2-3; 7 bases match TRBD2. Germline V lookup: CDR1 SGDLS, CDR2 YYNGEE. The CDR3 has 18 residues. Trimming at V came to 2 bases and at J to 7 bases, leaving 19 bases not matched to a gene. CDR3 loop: CASSVGWAGEGLGYTQYF. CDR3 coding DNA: TGTGCCAGCAGCGTGGGATGGGCGGGGGAGGGACTTGGGTATACGCAGTATTTT.

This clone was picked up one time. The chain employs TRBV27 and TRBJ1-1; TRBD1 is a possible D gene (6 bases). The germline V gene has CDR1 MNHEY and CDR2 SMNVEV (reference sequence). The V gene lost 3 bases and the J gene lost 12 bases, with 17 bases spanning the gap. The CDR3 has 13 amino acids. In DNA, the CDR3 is TGTGCCAGCAGTTTGGGAACAGGGAGTCGGACTTTCTTT. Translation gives CASSLGTGSRTFF.

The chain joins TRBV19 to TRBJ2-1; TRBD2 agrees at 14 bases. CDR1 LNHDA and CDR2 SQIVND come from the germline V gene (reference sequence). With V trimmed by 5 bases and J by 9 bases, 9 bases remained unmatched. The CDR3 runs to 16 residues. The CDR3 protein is CASSVRLAGGLSEQFF. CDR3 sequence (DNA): TGTGCCAGTAGTGTTCGACTAGCGGGAGGGCTATCTGAGCAGTTCTTC.

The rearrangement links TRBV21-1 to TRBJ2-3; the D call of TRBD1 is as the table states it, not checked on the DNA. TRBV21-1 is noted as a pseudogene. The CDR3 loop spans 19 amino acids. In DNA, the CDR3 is TGTGCCAGCAGGAAAGGAGGGACAGGGAACCCCGAGGGGACAGATACGCAGTATTTT. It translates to CASRKGGTGNPEGTDTQYF.

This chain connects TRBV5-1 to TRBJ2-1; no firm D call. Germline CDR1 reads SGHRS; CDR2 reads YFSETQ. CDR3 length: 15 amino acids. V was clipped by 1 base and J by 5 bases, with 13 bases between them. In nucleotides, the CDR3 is TGCGCCAGCAGCTTGCTACAAAACAGCCACAATGAGCAGTTCTTC. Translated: CASSLLQNSHNEQFF.

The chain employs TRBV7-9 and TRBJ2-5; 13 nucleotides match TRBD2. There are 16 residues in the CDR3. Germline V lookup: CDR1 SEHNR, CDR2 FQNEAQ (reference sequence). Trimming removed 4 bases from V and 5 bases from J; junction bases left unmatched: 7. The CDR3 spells CASSSRTSGSQETQYF. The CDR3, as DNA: TGTGCCAGCAGCTCCCGGACTAGCGGGAGCCAGGAGACCCAGTACTTC.

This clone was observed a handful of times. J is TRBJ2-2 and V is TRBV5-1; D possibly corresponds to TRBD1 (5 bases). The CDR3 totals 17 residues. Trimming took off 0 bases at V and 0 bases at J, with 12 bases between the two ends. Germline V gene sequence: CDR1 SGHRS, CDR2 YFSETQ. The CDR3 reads CASSLEGAGSNTGELFF. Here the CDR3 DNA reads TGCGCCAGCAGCTTGGAAGGGGCCGGATCGAACACCGGGGAGCTGTTTTTT.

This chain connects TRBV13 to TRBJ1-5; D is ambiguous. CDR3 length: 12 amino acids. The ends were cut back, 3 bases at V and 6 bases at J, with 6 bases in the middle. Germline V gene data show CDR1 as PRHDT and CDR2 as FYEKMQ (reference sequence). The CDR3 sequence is CASSLAAQPQHF. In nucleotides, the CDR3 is TGTGCCAGCAGCTTGGCGGCTCAGCCCCAGCATTTT.

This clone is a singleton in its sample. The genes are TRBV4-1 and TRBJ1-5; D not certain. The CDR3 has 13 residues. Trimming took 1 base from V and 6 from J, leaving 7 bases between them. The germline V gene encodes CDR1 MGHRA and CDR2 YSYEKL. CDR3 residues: CASSQVPGQPQHF. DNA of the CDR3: TGCGCCAGCAGCCAAGTTCCCGGTCAGCCCCAGCATTTT.

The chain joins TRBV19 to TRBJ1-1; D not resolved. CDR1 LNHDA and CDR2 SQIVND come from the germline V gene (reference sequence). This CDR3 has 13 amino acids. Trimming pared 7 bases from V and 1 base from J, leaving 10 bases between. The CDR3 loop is CASTGRENTEAFF. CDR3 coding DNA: TGTGCCAGTACCGGACGGGAGAACACTGAAGCTTTCTTT.

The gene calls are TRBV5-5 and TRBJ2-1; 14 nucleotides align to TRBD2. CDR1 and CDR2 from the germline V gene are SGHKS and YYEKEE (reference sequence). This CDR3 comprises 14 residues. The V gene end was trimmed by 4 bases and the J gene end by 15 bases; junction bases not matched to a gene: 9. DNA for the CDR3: TGTGCCAGCAGCCAACCCGGGACTAGCGGGGGTAGGTTCTTC. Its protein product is CASSQPGTSGGRFF.

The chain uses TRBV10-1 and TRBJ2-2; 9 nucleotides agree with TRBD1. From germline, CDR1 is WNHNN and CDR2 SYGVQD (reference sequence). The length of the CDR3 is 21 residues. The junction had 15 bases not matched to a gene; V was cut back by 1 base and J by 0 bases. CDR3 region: CASSEFLFPGQGPSNTGELFF. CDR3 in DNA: TGCGCCAGCAGTGAGTTTTTATTTCCGGGACAGGGTCCTTCGAACACCGGGGAGCTGTTTTTT.

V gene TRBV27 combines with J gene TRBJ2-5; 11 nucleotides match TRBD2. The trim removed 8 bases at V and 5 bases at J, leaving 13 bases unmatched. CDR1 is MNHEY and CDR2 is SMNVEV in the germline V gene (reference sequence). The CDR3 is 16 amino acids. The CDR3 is CASQARLAGIVETQYF. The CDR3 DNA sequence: TGTGCCAGCCAAGCCCGACTAGCGGGGATAGTTGAGACCCAGTACTTC.

DNA of the CDR3: TGTGCCAGCAGCCAAGACCCGGGACAGGGGGCCTACAATGAGCAGTTCTTC. Translating gives CASSQDPGQGAYNEQFF. The V and J genes are TRBV4-2 and TRBJ2-1; 11 bases align to TRBD1. With V trimmed by 0 bases and J by 2 bases, 3 bases remained unmatched. Germline CDR1 reads LGHNA; CDR2 reads YNFKEQ. The CDR3 runs 17 residues.

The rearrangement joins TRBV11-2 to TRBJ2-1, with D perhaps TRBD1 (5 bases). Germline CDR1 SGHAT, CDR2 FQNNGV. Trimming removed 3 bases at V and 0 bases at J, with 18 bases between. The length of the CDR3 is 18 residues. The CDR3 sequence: CASSFGPYRMSSYNEQFF. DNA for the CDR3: TGTGCCAGCAGCTTTGGCCCCTACAGGATGAGCTCCTACAATGAGCAGTTCTTC.

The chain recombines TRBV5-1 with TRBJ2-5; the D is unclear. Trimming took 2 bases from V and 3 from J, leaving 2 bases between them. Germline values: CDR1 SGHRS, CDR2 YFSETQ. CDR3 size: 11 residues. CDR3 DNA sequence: TGCGCCAGCAGCTTCAAAGAGACCCAGTACTTC. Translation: CASSFKETQYF.

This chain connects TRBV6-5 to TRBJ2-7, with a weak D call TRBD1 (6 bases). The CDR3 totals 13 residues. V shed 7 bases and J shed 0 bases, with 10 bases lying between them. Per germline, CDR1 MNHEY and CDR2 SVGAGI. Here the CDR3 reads CASTADSSYEQYF. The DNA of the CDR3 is TGTGCCAGCACCGCGGACAGCTCCTACGAGCAGTACTTC.

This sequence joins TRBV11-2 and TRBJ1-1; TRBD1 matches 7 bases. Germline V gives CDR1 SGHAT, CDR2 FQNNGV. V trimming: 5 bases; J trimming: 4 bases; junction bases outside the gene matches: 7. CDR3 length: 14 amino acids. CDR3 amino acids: CASSPRQGGTEAFF. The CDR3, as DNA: TGTGCCAGCAGCCCCCGACAGGGTGGCACTGAAGCTTTCTTT.

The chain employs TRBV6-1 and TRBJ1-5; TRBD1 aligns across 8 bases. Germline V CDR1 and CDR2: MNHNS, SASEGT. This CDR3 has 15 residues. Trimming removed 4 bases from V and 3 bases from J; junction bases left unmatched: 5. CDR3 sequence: CASSAGTGLNQPQHF. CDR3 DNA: TGTGCCAGCAGTGCCGGGACAGGCCTCAATCAGCCCCAGCATTTT.

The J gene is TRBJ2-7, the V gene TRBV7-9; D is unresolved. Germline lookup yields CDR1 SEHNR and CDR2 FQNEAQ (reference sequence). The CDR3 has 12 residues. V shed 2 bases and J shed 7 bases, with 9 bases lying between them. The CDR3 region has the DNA TGTGCCAGCAGCTTAATATCGAGGGAGCAGTACTTC. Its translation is CASSLISREQYF.

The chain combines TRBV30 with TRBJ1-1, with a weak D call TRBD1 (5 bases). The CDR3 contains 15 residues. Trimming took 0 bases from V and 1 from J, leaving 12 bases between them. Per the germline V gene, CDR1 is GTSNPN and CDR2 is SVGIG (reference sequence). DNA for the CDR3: TGTGCCTGGAGTGTACCACAGGTGGCGAACACTGAAGCTTTCTTT. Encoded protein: CAWSVPQVANTEAFF.